One sample yielded the 14 T cell receptor beta chains listed below, sequenced in a study of circulating and synovial CD4+ cells in juvenile arthritis. The assay was immunoSEQ multiplex PCR, and TCRdb's table has in-frame clones only and misses some. The sample yields approximately 36,000 clones, roughly 94% seen once. Sequenced sample: CD4+ T cells from blood. These receptors came from a human donor with juvenile idiopathic arthritis.

V is TRBV7-9 and J is TRBJ2-1; D is unresolved. Germline V lookup: CDR1 SEHNR, CDR2 FQNEAQ (reference sequence). V lost 1 base to trimming and J lost 6 bases, with 10 bases between them. This CDR3 is 14 amino acids long. The chain's CDR3 is CASSLGQISNEQFF. In DNA form, the CDR3 reads TGTGCCAGCAGCTTAGGGCAGATCTCCAATGAGCAGTTCTTC.

This chain uses TRBV19 with TRBJ1-1; no definite D call. Trimming removed 4 bases from V and 3 bases from J, with 3 bases in between. This CDR3 is built from 11 residues. Germline V gene data show CDR1 as LNHDA and CDR2 as SQIVND (reference sequence). The CDR3 nucleotides read TGTGCCAGTAGTACTCACACTGAAGCTTTCTTT. Translating it yields CASSTHTEAFF.

The chain recombines TRBV18 with TRBJ1-2; D is perhaps TRBD1 (6 bases). Between the trimmed V and J ends, which lost 2 bases and 6 bases, there was a span of 10 bases. CDR1 and CDR2 from the germline V gene are KGHSH and LQKENI. There are 13 residues in the CDR3. CDR3 residues: CASSPRTVDGYTF. The DNA of the CDR3 is TGTGCCAGCTCACCAAGGACAGTGGATGGCTACACCTTC.

V is TRBV5-6 and J is TRBJ2-5; TRBD2 matches at 13 bases. The trim removed 3 bases at V and 4 bases at J, leaving 9 bases unmatched. The CDR3 has 17 residues. Per the germline V gene, CDR1 is SGHDT and CDR2 is YYEEEE. The chain's CDR3 is CASSSGLAGAGGETQYF. CDR3 coding DNA: TGTGCCAGCAGCTCCGGACTAGCGGGGGCGGGTGGAGAGACCCAGTACTTC.

The rearrangement links TRBV7-9 to TRBJ2-7; 9 bases match TRBD2. The junction had 7 bases not matched to a gene; V was cut back by 5 bases and J by 5 bases. Germline V lookup: CDR1 SEHNR, CDR2 FQNEAQ (reference sequence). The CDR3 contains 14 residues. The CDR3 bases are TGTGCCAGCAGCCAGGGGGGCGGGAGGGACGAGCAGTACTTC. This translates into CASSQGGGRDEQYF.

The gene calls are TRBV6-5 and TRBJ1-2, with D hard to call. V was clipped by 6 bases and J by 0 bases, with 11 bases between them. CDR1 and CDR2 from the germline V gene are MNHEY and SVGAGI. The CDR3 has 14 amino acids. The CDR3 loop is CASSSLGSNYGYTF. DNA of the CDR3: TGTGCCAGCAGCAGTTTGGGCTCTAACTATGGCTACACCTTC.

The chain combines TRBV6-5 with TRBJ2-2, with 8 bases identical to TRBD1. The CDR3 is 15 amino acids. Germline trimming cut 4 bases from V and 6 bases from J; bases unmatched to any gene: 7. Per germline, CDR1 MNHEY and CDR2 SVGAGI. The CDR3 nucleotides are TGTGCCAGCAGTTGGCAGGGGGCCCTCGCCGGGGAGCTGTTTTTT. It translates to CASSWQGALAGELFF.

The chain joins TRBV7-9 to TRBJ1-2; TRBD1 aligns across 9 bases. The CDR3 has 15 amino acids. From germline, CDR1 is SEHNR and CDR2 FQNEAQ (reference sequence). V gave up 4 bases and J gave up 9 bases; unmatched junction bases: 12. The CDR3 coding sequence is TGTGCCAGCAGCTCTACCCGGGGACAGGGTGTACGCTACACCTTC. Translated, it gives CASSSTRGQGVRYTF.

The gene calls are TRBV10-3 and TRBJ2-2, with TRBD2 identical over 8 bases. The germline V gene encodes CDR1 ENHRY and CDR2 SYGVKD. J lost 0 bases, V lost 10 bases, and 7 bases had no gene match. The CDR3 is 15 residues long. CDR3 bases: TGTGCCACCAAGAGCGGGGGTTCGAACACCGGGGAGCTGTTTTTT. It translates to CATKSGGSNTGELFF.

The rearrangement uses TRBV6-5 and TRBJ1-4, with a possible D match to TRBD1 (5 bases). Germline CDR1 and CDR2: MNHEY and SVGAGI. V lost 7 bases and J lost 3, with 9 bases in between. This CDR3 has 13 residues. CDR3 nucleotide sequence: TGTGCCAGCACGGGGGTTGCTAATGAAAAACTGTTTTTT. This translates into CASTGVANEKLFF.

The chain joins TRBV7-3 to TRBJ1-6; D might be TRBD1 (5 bases). This CDR3 comprises 14 residues. Germline lookup yields CDR1 SGHTA and CDR2 FQGTGA. Trimming left V 3 bases short and J 7 bases short, with 10 bases between. CDR3 DNA: TGTGCCAGCAGCTTCGGCCAGGGAAATTCACCCCTCCACTTT. Encoded protein: CASSFGQGNSPLHF.

This rearrangement joins TRBV4-1 to TRBJ1-5; tentatively, D is TRBD1 (5 bases). V gave up 1 base and J gave up 6 bases, with 10 bases separating them. The CDR3 length is 14 residues. CDR1 is MGHRA and CDR2 is YSYEKL in the germline V gene. The CDR3 region is CASSQGGEPQPQHF. The CDR3 bases are TGCGCCAGCAGCCAAGGGGGGGAGCCTCAGCCCCAGCATTTT.

This chain uses TRBV5-1 with TRBJ1-2; tentative D call: TRBD1 (5 bases). The CDR3 runs to 14 residues. Trimming left V 5 bases short and J 3 bases short, with 14 bases between. Germline CDR1 is SGHRS and CDR2 is YFSETQ. The CDR3 spells CASSLHRGDYGYTF. The CDR3, as DNA: TGCGCCAGCAGTTTACACCGGGGGGACTATGGCTACACCTTC.

V gene TRBV27 combines with J gene TRBJ1-2, with 10 bases lining up with TRBD1. With V trimmed by 11 bases and J by 0 bases, 9 bases remained unmatched. The CDR3 loop spans 15 amino acids. The germline gives CDR1 MNHEY, CDR2 SMNVEV (reference sequence). The DNA for the CDR3 is TGTGCCGCCAAGGACAGGGGGAACCCTAACTATGGCTACACCTTC. Its translation is CAAKDRGNPNYGYTF.